This T cell receptor beta chain was sequenced for a study of CD8 T cells in Susac syndrome. After extraction with the RNeasy kit, 0.5 to 1 ug of the RNA was reverse transcribed using random hexamers. TCRdb re-analysed the immunoSEQ multiplex PCR reads in MiXCR, keeping a single row per CDR3 protein. The table shows 150,000 to 200,000 distinct CDR3 sequences, with about 95% occurring only once. This clonotype was seen only once. The controls were healthy donors who were matched for age and sex. CDR3 length: 14 residues. Trimming removed 3 bases from V and 0 bases from J, with 10 bases in between. CDR1 and CDR2 from the germline V gene are SQVTM and ANQGSEA.

The source of this sequence is a human donor in good health. The chain is built from TRBV29-1 and TRBJ2-3, with TRBD1 as a possible D gene (6 bases). Sequencing input: CD4+ T cells from PBMCs. The CDR3 loop is CSVDRGASTDTQYF. CDR3 in DNA: TGCAGCGTTGACAGGGGCGCCAGCACAGATACGCAGTATTTT.